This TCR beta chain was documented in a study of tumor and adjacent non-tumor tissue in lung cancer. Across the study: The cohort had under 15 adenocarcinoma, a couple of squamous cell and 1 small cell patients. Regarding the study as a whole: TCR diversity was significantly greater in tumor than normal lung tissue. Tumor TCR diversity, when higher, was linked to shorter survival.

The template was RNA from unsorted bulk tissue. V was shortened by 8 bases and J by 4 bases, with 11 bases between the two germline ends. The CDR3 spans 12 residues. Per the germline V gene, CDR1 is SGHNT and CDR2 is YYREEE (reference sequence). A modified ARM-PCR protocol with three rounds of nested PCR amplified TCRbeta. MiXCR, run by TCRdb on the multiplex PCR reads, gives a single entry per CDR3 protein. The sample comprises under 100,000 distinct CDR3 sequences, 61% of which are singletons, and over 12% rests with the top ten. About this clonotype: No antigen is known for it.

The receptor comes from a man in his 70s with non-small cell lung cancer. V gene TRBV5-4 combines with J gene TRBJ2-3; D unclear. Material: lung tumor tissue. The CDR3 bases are TGTGCCAGTACATCTACAGCAGATACGCAGTATTTT. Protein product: CASTSTADTQYF.